A single sample gave rise to the 19 T cell receptor beta chains below, sequenced in a study of blood T cells in healthy people across ages. Next came a second PCR, run for about 7 to 12 cycles, which used a sample-barcoded 5' primer along with a J-beta primer mix. TCRdb itself ran the 5' RACE reads through MiXCR, one entry per CDR3 protein. The table lists about 840,000 distinct CDR3 sequences, just under 30% of them singletons. These data were also reused for a study on T cells of mothers and their children.

The sequencing input was blood. The receptor set was obtained from a middle-aged woman in good health.

This clonotype was recorded a few times. The chain is built from TRBV7-2 and TRBJ1-2, with TRBD1 matching over 8 bases. Germline lookup yields CDR1 SGHTA and CDR2 FQGNSA. Trimming cost V 3 bases and J 7 bases; bases outside gene matches: 7. The CDR3 runs to 14 residues. Here the CDR3 reads CASSFDRGGGGYTF. In DNA, the CDR3 is TGTGCCAGCAGCTTCGACAGGGGTGGTGGTGGCTACACCTTC.

The gene calls are TRBV28 and TRBJ1-1; 8 positions agree with TRBD1. Germline CDR1 is MDHEN and CDR2 is SYDVKM. J lost 7 bases, V lost 7 bases, and 8 bases had no gene match. This CDR3 has 13 residues. The CDR3 here is CASTTGVIFEAFF. The DNA for the CDR3 is TGTGCCAGCACGACAGGGGTGATATTTGAAGCTTTCTTT.

V is TRBV27 and J is TRBJ2-5; D is possibly TRBD1 (6 bases). The J call is in doubt because the DNA end fits TRBJ2-7 better. Germline assignment: CDR1 MNHEY and CDR2 SMNVEV (reference sequence). This CDR3 is 16 amino acids long. In DNA, the CDR3 is TGTGCCAGCAGTTTATCTCACGGGACAACGGCCTACGAGCAGTACTTC. This gives the protein CASSLSHGTTAYEQYF.

V and J are TRBV18 and TRBJ2-1, with no clear D. Trimming pared 6 bases from V and 7 bases from J, leaving 7 bases between. Germline V lookup: CDR1 KGHSH, CDR2 LQKENI. The CDR3 has 11 amino acids. DNA of the CDR3: TGTGCCAGCTCCATGGCGAATGAGCAGTTCTTC. It encodes CASSMANEQFF.

This clonotype was recorded a few times. The rearrangement joins TRBV7-2 to TRBJ2-1; 9 bases agree with TRBD2. The germline CDR1 and CDR2 sequences are SGHTA and FQGNSA. The CDR3 has 14 amino acids. J was trimmed by 6 bases and V by 7 bases; bases with no gene match: 7. The CDR3 DNA is TGTGCCAGCACGCCGGGACTAGCTGTCAATGAGCAGTTCTTC. Translating gives CASTPGLAVNEQFF.

This clonotype was counted between two and nine times. The V gene is TRBV7-9, the J gene TRBJ1-4; a possible D gene is TRBD1 (6 bases). Germline V gene lookup returns CDR1 SEHNR and CDR2 FQNEAQ (reference sequence). The CDR3 has 15 amino acids. The V end lost 7 bases, the J end lost 7 bases, and 19 bases lay between the germline ends. CDR3 sequence (DNA): TGTGCCAGCACCCTATCGGGGGCTGGTGGTGAAAAACTGTTTTTT. This codes for CASTLSGAGGEKLFF. Looking up the rest from reference TRBV7-9 and TRBJ1-4 gives the full variable domain: DTGVSQNPRHKITKRGQNVTFRCDPISEHNRLYWYRQTLGQGPEFLTYFQNEAQLEKSRLLSDRFSAERPKGSFSTLEIQRTEQGDSAMYLCASTLSGAGGEKLFFGSGTQLSVL.

In this sample, this clonotype turned up once. The rearrangement links TRBV5-1 to TRBJ1-2; weak D call: TRBD1 (6 bases). The V gene lost 3 bases and the J gene lost 5 bases, with 14 bases spanning the gap. The CDR3 is 14 residues long. CDR1 SGHRS and CDR2 YFSETQ come from the germline V gene. CDR3 sequence (DNA): TGCGCCAGCAGCTGGGTACAGGGAACGTATGGCTACACCTTC. As protein: CASSWVQGTYGYTF. The whole variable domain, filled in from reference TRBV5-1 and TRBJ1-2, reads KAGVTQTPRYLIKTRGQQVTLSCSPISGHRSVSWYQQTPGQGLQFLFEYFSETQRNKGNFPGRFSGRQFSNSRSEMNVSTLELGDSALYLCASSWVQGTYGYTFGSGTRLTVV.

Worth noting for this clonotype: A much larger clone is a single base away; this may be a read error. The gene calls are TRBV6-5 and TRBJ2-5; 10 positions agree with TRBD2. J gave up 0 bases and V 5 bases, and 6 bases lay outside the gene matches. Germline loops: CDR1 MNHEY, CDR2 SVGAGI. CDR3 size: 16 residues. The CDR3 protein is CASSPKAGGYQETQYF. CDR3 DNA sequence: TGTGCCAGCAGTCCCAAAGCGGGGGGGTACCAAGAGACCCAGTACTTC.

V usage is TRBV3-1 and J usage is TRBJ2-2; no firm D call. Between the trimmed V and J ends, which lost 3 bases and 0 bases, there was a span of 5 bases. Germline V gene lookup returns CDR1 LGHDT and CDR2 YNNKEL (reference sequence). The CDR3 loop spans 14 amino acids. The CDR3 nucleotides are TGTGCCAGCAGCCACATCTCGAACACCGGGGAGCTGTTTTTT. It codes for CASSHISNTGELFF.

This clonotype occurred many times. The chain has TRBV6-6 and TRBJ1-2, with 7 bases aligning to TRBD1. The CDR3 has 13 residues. Trimming removed 7 bases from V and 6 bases from J; junction bases left unmatched: 8. Germline assignment: CDR1 MNHNY and CDR2 SVGAGI (reference sequence). In DNA form, the CDR3 reads TGTGCCAGCACCCGACAGGGAGGTGATGGCTACACCTTC. It specifies CASTRQGGDGYTF.

This clonotype was seen only once. This chain links TRBV28 with TRBJ1-1; tentatively, D is TRBD1 (5 bases). Germline V CDR1 and CDR2: MDHEN, SYDVKM. The CDR3 is 15 residues long. V lost 8 bases and J lost 0, with 16 bases in between. The CDR3 loop reads CASGHPSGVNTEAFF. As DNA, the CDR3 is TGTGCCAGCGGACACCCTTCTGGGGTGAACACTGAAGCTTTCTTT.

This clonotype was recorded many times. The chain couples TRBV20-1 to TRBJ2-1; TRBD2 matches at 13 bases. CDR1 is DFQATT and CDR2 is SNEGSKA in the germline V gene (reference sequence). The J segment lost 0 bases and the V segment lost 4 bases, leaving 3 bases of the junction unmatched. The CDR3 contains 16 residues. CDR3 sequence reads: CSAMGLAGSSYNEQFF. Written as DNA, the CDR3 is TGCAGTGCTATGGGACTAGCGGGGAGCTCCTACAATGAGCAGTTCTTC.

About this clonotype: One end of the junction is discordant with germline, which a read error may explain. The chain's CDR3 is CASSQAGGGFGETQYF. The CDR3 nucleotides read TGTGCCAGTAGCCAAGCCGGAGGGGGCTTTGGGGAGACCCAGTACTTC. The chain couples TRBV3-1 to TRBJ2-5, with D possibly TRBD1 on 7 matching bases. This CDR3 is built from 16 residues. Germline CDR1 is LGHDT and CDR2 is YNNKEL (reference sequence).

The chain is built from TRBV10-3 and TRBJ1-2; no clear D. Between the trimmed V and J ends, which lost 11 bases and 7 bases, there was a span of 17 bases. The CDR3 is made up of 12 amino acids. The germline V gene encodes CDR1 ENHRY and CDR2 SYGVKD. The CDR3 nucleotides read TGTGCCGCCGGCCGGGAGGCCGGTGGCTACACCTTC. The encoded protein is CAAGREAGGYTF.

Only a few counts were recorded for this clonotype. The chain uses TRBV20-1 and TRBJ1-2, with D possibly being TRBD1 (5 bases). Trimming pared 6 bases from V and 2 bases from J, leaving 13 bases between. In germline, CDR1 is DFQATT, CDR2 SNEGSKA (reference sequence). The CDR3 is 13 residues long. CDR3 residues: CSATTGQNYGYTF. The CDR3, as DNA: TGCAGTGCAACAACCGGACAAAACTATGGCTACACCTTC.

About this clonotype: The junction shows a germline mismatch at one end, possibly a read error. The V call is TRBV7-8, the J call TRBJ2-7; D may be TRBD2 (5 bases). Germline CDR1 reads SGHVS; CDR2 reads FQNEAQ. CDR3 length: 15 residues. This chain's CDR3 is CASSLAGSSSYEQYF. The DNA for the CDR3 is TGTGCCAGCAGCCTAGCAGGCAGCAGCTCCTACGAGCAGTACTTC.

The chain links TRBV5-1 to TRBJ1-2; 10 nucleotides agree with TRBD1. This CDR3 has 17 amino acids. The trim removed 4 bases at V and 7 bases at J, leaving 16 bases unmatched. Germline lookup yields CDR1 SGHRS and CDR2 YFSETQ. This CDR3 is CASSTTGQGLVEGGYTF. In DNA form, the CDR3 reads TGCGCCAGCAGCACCACGGGACAGGGGCTTGTGGAAGGTGGCTACACCTTC.

In the case of this clonotype: This may be a read error: a much more frequent sequence differs by one nucleotide. The CDR3 spells CASRGPSLALYF. DNA of the CDR3: TGTGCCAGCAGGGGCCCCAGTTTAGCCCTCTACTTT. This chain links TRBV7-2 with TRBJ1-6; D is unclear. The germline CDR1 and CDR2 sequences are SGHTA and FQGNSA. The CDR3 has 12 residues.

This clonotype was seen repeatedly, ten times or more. This chain joins TRBV7-6 and TRBJ2-5, with 7 bases that match TRBD2. Trimming cost V 4 bases and J 5 bases; bases outside gene matches: 7. The CDR3 is 14 residues long. Germline V gene sequence: CDR1 SGHVS, CDR2 FNYEAQ. The CDR3, as DNA: TGTGCCAGCAGCTCGAACTCCGGGAGGGAGACCCAGTACTTC. As protein: CASSSNSGRETQYF.